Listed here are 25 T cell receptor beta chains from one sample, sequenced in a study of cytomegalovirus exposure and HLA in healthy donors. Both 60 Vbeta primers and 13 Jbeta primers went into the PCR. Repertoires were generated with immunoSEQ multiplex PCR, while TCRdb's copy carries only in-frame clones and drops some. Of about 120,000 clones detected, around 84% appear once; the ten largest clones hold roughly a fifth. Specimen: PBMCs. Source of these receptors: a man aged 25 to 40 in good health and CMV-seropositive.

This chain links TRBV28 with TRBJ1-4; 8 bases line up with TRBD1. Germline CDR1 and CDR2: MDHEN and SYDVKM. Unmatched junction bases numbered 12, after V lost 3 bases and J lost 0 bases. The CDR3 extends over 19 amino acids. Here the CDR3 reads CASSLPRTGRLSTNEKLFF. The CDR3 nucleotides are TGTGCCAGCAGTTTGCCCCGGACAGGGCGCCTCTCAACTAATGAAAAACTGTTTTTT.

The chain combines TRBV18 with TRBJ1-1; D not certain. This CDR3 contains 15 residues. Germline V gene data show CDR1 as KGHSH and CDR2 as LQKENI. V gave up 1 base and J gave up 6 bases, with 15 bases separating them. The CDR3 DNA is TGTGCCAGCTCACCACTAGGAGGGTTTGAAGCTGAAGCTTTCTTT. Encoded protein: CASSPLGGFEAEAFF.

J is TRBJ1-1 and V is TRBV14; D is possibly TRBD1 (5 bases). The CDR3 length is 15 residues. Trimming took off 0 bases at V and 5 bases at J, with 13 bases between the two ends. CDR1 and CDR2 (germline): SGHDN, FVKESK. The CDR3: CASSQDNWGRTEAFF. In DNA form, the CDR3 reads TGTGCCAGCAGCCAAGATAACTGGGGGAGGACTGAAGCTTTCTTT.

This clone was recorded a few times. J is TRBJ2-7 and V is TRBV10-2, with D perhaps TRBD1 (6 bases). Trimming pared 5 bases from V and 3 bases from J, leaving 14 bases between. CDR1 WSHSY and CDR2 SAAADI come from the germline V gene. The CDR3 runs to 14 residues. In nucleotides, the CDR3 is TGCGCCAGCAGTTACCAGGGGCAAGTCTACGAGCAGTACTTC. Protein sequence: CASSYQGQVYEQYF.

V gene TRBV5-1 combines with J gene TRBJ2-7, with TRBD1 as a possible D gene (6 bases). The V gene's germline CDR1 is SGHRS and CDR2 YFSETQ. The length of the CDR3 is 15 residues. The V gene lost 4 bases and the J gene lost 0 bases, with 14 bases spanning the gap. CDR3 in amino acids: CASSLPLTGSYEQYF. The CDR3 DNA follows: TGCGCCAGCAGCCTGCCGTTGACAGGCTCCTACGAGCAGTACTTC.

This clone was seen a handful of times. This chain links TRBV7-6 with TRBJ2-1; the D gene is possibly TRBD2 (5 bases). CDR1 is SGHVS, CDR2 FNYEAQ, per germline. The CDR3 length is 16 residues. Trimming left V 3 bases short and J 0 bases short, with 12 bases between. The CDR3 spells CASSFGPGVSYNEQFF. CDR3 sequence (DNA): TGTGCCAGCAGCTTTGGCCCCGGGGTCTCCTACAATGAGCAGTTCTTC.

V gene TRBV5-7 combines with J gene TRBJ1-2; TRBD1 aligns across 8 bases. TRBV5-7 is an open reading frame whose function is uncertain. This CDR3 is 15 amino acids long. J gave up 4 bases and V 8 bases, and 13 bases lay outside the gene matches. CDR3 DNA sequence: TGTGCCAGGATTCCAAGGACAGGGCGGACCTATGGCTACACCTTC. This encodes CARIPRTGRTYGYTF.

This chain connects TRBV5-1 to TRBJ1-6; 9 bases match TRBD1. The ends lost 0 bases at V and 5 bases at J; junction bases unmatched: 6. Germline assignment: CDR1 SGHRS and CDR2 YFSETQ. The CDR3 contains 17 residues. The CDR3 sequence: CASSLALGTGNNSPLHF. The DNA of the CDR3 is TGCGCCAGCAGCTTGGCTTTGGGGACAGGGAATAATTCACCCCTCCACTTT.

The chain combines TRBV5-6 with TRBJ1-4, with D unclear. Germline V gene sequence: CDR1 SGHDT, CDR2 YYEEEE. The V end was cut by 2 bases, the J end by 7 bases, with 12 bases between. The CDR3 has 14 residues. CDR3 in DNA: TGTGCCAGCAGCTTAAGGACTGATTTTGAAAAACTGTTTTTT. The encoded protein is CASSLRTDFEKLFF.

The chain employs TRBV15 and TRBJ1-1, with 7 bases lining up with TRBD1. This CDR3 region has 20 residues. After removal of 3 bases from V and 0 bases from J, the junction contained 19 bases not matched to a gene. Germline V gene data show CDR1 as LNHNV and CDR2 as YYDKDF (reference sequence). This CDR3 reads CATSRFRGSGLIGMNTEAFF. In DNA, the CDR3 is TGTGCCACCAGCAGGTTCAGGGGGTCCGGCCTAATAGGCATGAACACTGAAGCTTTCTTT.

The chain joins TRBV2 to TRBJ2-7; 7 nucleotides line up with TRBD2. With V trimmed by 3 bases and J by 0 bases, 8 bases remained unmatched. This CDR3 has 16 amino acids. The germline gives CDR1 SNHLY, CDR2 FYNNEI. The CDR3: CASSDVGGPRSYEQYV. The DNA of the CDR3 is TGTGCCAGCAGTGATGTGGGAGGGCCCCGCTCCTACGAGCAGTACGTC.

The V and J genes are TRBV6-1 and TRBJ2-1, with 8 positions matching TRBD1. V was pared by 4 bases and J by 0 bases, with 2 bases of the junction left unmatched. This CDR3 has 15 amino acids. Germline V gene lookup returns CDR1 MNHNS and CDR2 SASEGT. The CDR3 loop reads CASSAQGGSYNEQFF. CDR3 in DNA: TGTGCCAGCAGTGCACAGGGGGGCTCCTACAATGAGCAGTTCTTC.

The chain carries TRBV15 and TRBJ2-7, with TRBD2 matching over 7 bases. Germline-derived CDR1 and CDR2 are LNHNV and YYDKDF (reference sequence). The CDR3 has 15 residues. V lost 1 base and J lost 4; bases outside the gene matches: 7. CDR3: CATSRGWGGRYEQYF. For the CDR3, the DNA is TGTGCCACCAGCAGAGGCTGGGGGGGAAGGTACGAGCAGTACTTC.

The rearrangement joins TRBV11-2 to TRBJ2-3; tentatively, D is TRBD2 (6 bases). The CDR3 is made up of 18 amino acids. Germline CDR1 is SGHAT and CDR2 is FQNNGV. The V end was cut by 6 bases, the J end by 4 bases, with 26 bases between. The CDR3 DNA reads TGTGCCAGCAGTTTTTTTCCCAGCCGGGACTCCAGCGCAGATACGCAGTATTTT. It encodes CASSFFPSRDSSADTQYF.

CDR3 DNA sequence: TGCGCCAGCAGAGACAGCTCTGGGGCCAACGTCCTGACTTTC. It encodes CASRDSSGANVLTF. This chain connects TRBV5-1 to TRBJ2-6, with D possibly being TRBD1 (5 bases). Germline assignment: CDR1 SGHRS and CDR2 YFSETQ. Trimming pared 5 bases from V and 0 bases from J, leaving 6 bases between. The CDR3 loop spans 14 amino acids.

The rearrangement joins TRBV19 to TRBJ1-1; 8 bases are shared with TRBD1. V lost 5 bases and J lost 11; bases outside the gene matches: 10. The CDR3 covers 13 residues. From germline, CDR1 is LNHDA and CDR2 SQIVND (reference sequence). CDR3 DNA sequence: TGTGCCAGTAGTGCGGGGGACAGGTTAAGGGCTTTCTTT. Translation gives CASSAGDRLRAFF.

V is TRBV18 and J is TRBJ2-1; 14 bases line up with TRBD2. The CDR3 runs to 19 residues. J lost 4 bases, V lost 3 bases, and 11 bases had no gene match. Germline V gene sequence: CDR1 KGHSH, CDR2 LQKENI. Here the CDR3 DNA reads TGTGCCAGCTCACCGGGACTAGCGGGAGAAGACCCCCCTTACAATGAGCAGTTCTTC. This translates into CASSPGLAGEDPPYNEQFF.

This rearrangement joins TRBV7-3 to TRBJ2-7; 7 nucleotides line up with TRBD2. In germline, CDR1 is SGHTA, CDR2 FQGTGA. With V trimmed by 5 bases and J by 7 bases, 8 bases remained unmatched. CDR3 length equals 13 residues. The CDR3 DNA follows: TGTGCCAGCAGCCAATCAATGGGGGGGGAGCAGTACTTC. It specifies CASSQSMGGEQYF.

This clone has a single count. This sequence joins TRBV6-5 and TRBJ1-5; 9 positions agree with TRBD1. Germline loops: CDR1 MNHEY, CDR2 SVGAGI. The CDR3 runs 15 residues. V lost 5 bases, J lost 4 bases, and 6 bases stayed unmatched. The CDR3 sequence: CASSPGTGTNQPQHF. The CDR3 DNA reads TGTGCCAGCAGTCCCGGGACAGGGACAAATCAGCCCCAGCATTTT.

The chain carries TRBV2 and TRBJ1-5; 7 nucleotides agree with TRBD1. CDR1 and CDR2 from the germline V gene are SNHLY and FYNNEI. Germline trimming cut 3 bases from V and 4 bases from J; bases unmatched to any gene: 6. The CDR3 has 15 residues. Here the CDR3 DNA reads TGTGCCAGCAGTGATGAGTCAGGGGGGAATCAGCCCCAGCATTTT. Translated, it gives CASSDESGGNQPQHF.

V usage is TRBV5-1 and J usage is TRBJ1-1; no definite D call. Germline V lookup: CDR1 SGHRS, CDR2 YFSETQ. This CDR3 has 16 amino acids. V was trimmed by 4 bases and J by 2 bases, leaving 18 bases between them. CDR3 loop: CASSPPWAGRNTEAFF. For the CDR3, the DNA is TGCGCCAGCAGCCCCCCGTGGGCGGGGAGAAACACTGAAGCTTTCTTT.

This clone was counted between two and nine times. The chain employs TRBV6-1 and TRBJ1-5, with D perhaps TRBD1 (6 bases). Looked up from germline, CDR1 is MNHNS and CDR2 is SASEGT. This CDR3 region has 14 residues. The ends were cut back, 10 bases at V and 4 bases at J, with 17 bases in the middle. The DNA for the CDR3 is TGTGCCACCACTACAGGGACACCGAATCAGCCCCAGCATTTT. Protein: CATTTGTPNQPQHF.

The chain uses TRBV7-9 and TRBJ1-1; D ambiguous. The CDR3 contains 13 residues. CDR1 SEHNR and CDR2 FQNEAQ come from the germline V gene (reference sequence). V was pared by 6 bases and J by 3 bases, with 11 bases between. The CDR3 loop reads CASRVYADTEAFF. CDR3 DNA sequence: TGTGCCAGCAGGGTCTACGCCGACACTGAAGCTTTCTTT.

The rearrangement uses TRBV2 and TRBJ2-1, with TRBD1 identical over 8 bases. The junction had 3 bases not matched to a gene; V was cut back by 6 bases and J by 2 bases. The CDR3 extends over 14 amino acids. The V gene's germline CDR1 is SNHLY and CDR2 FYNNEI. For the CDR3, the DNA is TGTGCCAGCAGAGACAGGGGCACCTACAATGAGCAGTTCTTC. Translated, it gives CASRDRGTYNEQFF.

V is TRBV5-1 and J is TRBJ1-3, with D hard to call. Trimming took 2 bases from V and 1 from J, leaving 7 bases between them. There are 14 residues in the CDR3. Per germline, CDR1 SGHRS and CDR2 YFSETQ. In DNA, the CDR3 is TGCGCCAGCAGCTTCCTGGCTTCTGGAAACACCATATATTTT. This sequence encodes CASSFLASGNTIYF.